The clone carrying this T cell receptor (beta chain) has just a few counts. Losses at the gene ends were 5 bases for V and 4 bases for J; bases not matched to a gene: 8. The CDR3 extends over 15 amino acids. Germline CDR1 is SNHLY and CDR2 is FYNNEI. Measured with immunoSEQ multiplex PCR; TCRdb has only the in-frame clones, and not every one. The sample contains 80,000 or so clones, roughly 82% of which appear only once. The sample originates from a study of blood T cell repertoires in COVID-19. This receptor was obtained from an elderly man with acute or convalescent COVID-19. The material sequenced was peripheral blood. The rearrangement joins TRBV2 to TRBJ1-2; 9 bases match TRBD1. CDR3 bases: TGTGCCAGCAGTTTAAATCCGGGACAGGGCTATGGCTACACCTTC. Encoded protein: CASSLNPGQGYGYTF.